This T cell receptor (beta chain) was recovered during a study of beta chain features in type 1 diabetes. For the study at large: Investigators examined under 140 million sorted cells across all samples.

As to this clone: No antigen is known for it.

The CDR3 extends over 15 amino acids. CDR1 SGHTA and CDR2 FQGNSA come from the germline V gene. Trimming took off 5 bases at V and 8 bases at J, with 16 bases between the two ends. Populations obtained by sorting all exceeded 98% purity. General study points: Researchers report that Type 1 diabetes patients had moderately but significantly shorter TCRB CDR3s across all four CD4+ subsets.

Reverse transcription of all isolated RNA meant that expressed TCRB transcripts were sequenced. Measured with immunoSEQ multiplex PCR; TCRdb has only the in-frame clones, and not every one. The repertoire holds more than 250,000 clones, approximately 20% seen once, with 0.028% in the top ten. The sample consisted of naive CD4+ T cells from blood. This chain connects TRBV7-2 to TRBJ2-6; a weak D match, TRBD1 (6 bases). This clonotype was sampled from a woman in her forties with type 1 diabetes. CDR3 residues: CASSPGTPRPNVLTF. The CDR3 nucleotides read TGTGCCAGCAGCCCGGGGACACCACGTCCCAACGTCCTGACTTTC.